The rows below give T cell receptor beta chains drawn from one sample of a study of cytomegalovirus exposure and HLA in healthy donors. Clones were sequenced by immunoSEQ multiplex PCR, and TCRdb holds only the in-frame ones, with some missing. The sample yields about 70,000 clones, 70% to 85% seen once. What was sequenced was PBMCs. These receptors came from a girl aged 10-17 years in good health and CMV-seropositive. Each CDR3 is given with its conserved first and last residue. The order of the fields is D gene, clone size, J gene, V gene, CDR3 length, CDR3 protein, CDR3 DNA. The D gene is left open where the match is weak. Clone size, where shown, is once, few, many, or a class for clones that have expanded.

>.|.|TRBJ2-7|TRBV7-8|11
CASSRRVLQYF
TGTGCCAGCAGCCGGAGGGTATTACAGTACTTC
>TRBD1|few|TRBJ2-5|TRBV2|13
CASSAGQAETQYF
TGTGCCAGCAGTGCGGGACAGGCGGAGACCCAGTACTTC
>TRBD1|.|TRBJ1-1|TRBV28|16
CASSSPGQGLWTEAFF
TGTGCCAGCAGTTCCCCGGGACAGGGGTTGTGGACTGAAGCTTTCTTT
>.|.|TRBJ1-3|TRBV29-1|14
CSVVPHSSGNTIYF
TGCAGCGTTGTCCCCCACAGCTCTGGAAACACCATATATTTT
>.|.|TRBJ2-4|TRBV30|12
CAWSGDKNIQYF
TGTGCCTGGTCAGGGGACAAAAACATTCAGTACTTC
>TRBD2|.|TRBJ2-3|TRBV7-8|17
CASSLQTSGPNTDTQYF
TGTGCCAGCAGCTTGCAGACTAGCGGGCCAAACACAGATACGCAGTATTTT
>.|medium-sized|TRBJ1-1|TRBV10-2|15
CASSFTRTLNTEAFF
TGCGCCAGCAGTTTCACTCGGACATTGAACACTGAAGCTTTCTTT
>.|.|TRBJ2-3|TRBV7-9|13
CASRKTGQDTQYF
TGTGCCAGCAGAAAGACGGGACAAGATACGCAGTATTTT
>.|.|TRBJ1-1|TRBV29-1|12
CSVRGWNTEAFF
TGCAGCGTGCGGGGCTGGAACACTGAAGCTTTCTTT
>.|.|TRBJ1-2|TRBV19|12
CASAGWGRGYTF
TGTGCCAGCGCAGGGTGGGGCAGGGGCTACACCTTC
>.|.|TRBJ2-7|TRBV28|12
CASRDLRGEQYF
TGTGCCAGCAGGGATTTGAGAGGCGAGCAGTACTTC
>.|.|TRBJ2-1|TRBV7-9|14
CASLESITNNEQFF
TGTGCCAGCCTCGAGTCGATCACTAACAATGAGCAGTTCTTC
>TRBD1|.|TRBJ1-1|TRBV28|12
CASSPGQEEAFF
TGTGCCAGCAGCCCCGGACAGGAGGAAGCTTTCTTT
>.|.|TRBJ2-7|TRBV28|15
CASRKQGLGGFEQYF
TGTGCCAGCAGAAAACAGGGGTTGGGAGGTTTCGAGCAGTACTTC